The 22 T cell receptor beta chains presented below share a single source sample, sequenced in a study of cytotoxic CD8 clonotypes in ibrutinib-treated CLL (dated by TCRdb to the early 2020s). According to the study, the label for this sample's time point signals: around 25 months on ibrutinib. The library was made by the immunoSEQ multiplex PCR assay. TCRdb limited this immuneACCESS table to in-frame rearrangements with V and J called. A share of clones is missing; checked studies link under half to unresolved V genes, and the rest is unexplained. For this sample there are about 250,000 clones; 60% to 75% appear just once. The ten largest make up 15% to 19% of the sample. The sequencing here drew on PBMCs, taken after 24 months of ibrutinib treatment. These receptors were taken from a human donor with chronic lymphocytic leukemia.

This chain joins TRBV19 and TRBJ2-1; 9 bases fit TRBD2. CDR3 size: 16 residues. J was trimmed by 5 bases and V by 5 bases; bases with no gene match: 10. The germline CDR1 and CDR2 sequences are LNHDA and SQIVND (reference sequence). This CDR3 reads CASSFPSSGANNEQFF. DNA for the CDR3: TGTGCCAGTAGTTTCCCGTCTAGCGGGGCCAACAATGAGCAGTTCTTC. The full variable domain, with the rest looked up from reference TRBV19 and TRBJ2-1, is DGGITQSPKYLFRKEGQNVTLSCEQNLNHDAMYWYRQDPGQGLRLIYYSQIVNDFQKGDIAEGYSVSREKKESFPLTVTSAQKNPTAFYLCASSFPSSGANNEQFFGPGTRLTVL.

The genes are TRBV29-1 and TRBJ2-5, with TRBD2 as a possible D gene (5 bases). CDR3 length: 12 residues. The germline V gene has CDR1 SQVTM and CDR2 ANQGSEA. V was clipped by 3 bases and J by 4 bases, with 9 bases between them. The CDR3 DNA is TGCAGCGTTGAGAGGGATGGAGAGACCCAGTACTTC. This translates into CSVERDGETQYF.

A few counts support this clone. V gene TRBV4-1 combines with J gene TRBJ2-7, with TRBD1 as a possible D gene (6 bases). V lost 0 bases and J 1 base, leaving 10 bases between the germline ends. The CDR3 is made up of 15 amino acids. CDR1 is MGHRA, CDR2 YSYEKL, per germline. CDR3 in amino acids: CASSQDRGVSYEQYF. CDR3 nucleotides: TGCGCCAGCAGCCAAGACAGGGGAGTTTCCTACGAGCAGTACTTC.

V and J are TRBV27 and TRBJ2-7; 8 nucleotides match TRBD1. Germline V gives CDR1 MNHEY, CDR2 SMNVEV (reference sequence). The CDR3 consists of 14 residues. V lost 6 bases and J lost 1; bases outside the gene matches: 5. Here the CDR3 DNA reads TGTGCCAGCAGGCCGGGGACAGGATCCTACGAGCAGTACTTC. Translated, it gives CASRPGTGSYEQYF.

This clone came up a few times. The chain uses TRBV25-1 and TRBJ1-2, with D perhaps matching TRBD1 (6 bases). Germline lookup yields CDR1 MGHDK and CDR2 SYGVNS. Trimming removed 9 bases at V and 3 bases at J, with 17 bases between. This CDR3 is built from 14 residues. In nucleotides, the CDR3 is TGTGCCAGTTCCCTACAGGGAGTCGACTATGGCTACACCTTC. Its translation: CASSLQGVDYGYTF.

This chain links TRBV27 with TRBJ2-5; D call uncertain. CDR1 is MNHEY and CDR2 is SMNVEV in the germline V gene (reference sequence). V lost 4 bases and J lost 7, with 7 bases in between. The CDR3 is 11 residues long. CDR3: CASSSDGTQYF. CDR3 nucleotides: TGTGCCAGCAGTTCTGATGGGACCCAGTACTTC.

The CDR3, as DNA: TGTGCCAGCACCGAACAGGGGATGAACAATCAGCCCCAGCATTTT. Protein product: CASTEQGMNNQPQHF. The chain carries TRBV2 and TRBJ1-5; 7 positions match TRBD1. This CDR3 contains 15 residues. V dropped 7 bases and J dropped 3; count of bases not matched to a gene: 9. CDR1 is SNHLY, CDR2 FYNNEI, per germline.

The rearrangement joins TRBV11-1 to TRBJ2-4, with 11 bases lining up with TRBD2. Germline CDR1 reads SGHAT; CDR2 reads FQDESV (reference sequence). This CDR3 contains 15 residues. V trimming: 3 bases; J trimming: 8 bases; junction bases outside the gene matches: 6. For the CDR3, the DNA is TGTGCCAGCAGCTTTAGCGGGAGGGCCGGGGACATTCAGTACTTC. This sequence encodes CASSFSGRAGDIQYF.

V gene TRBV6-5 combines with J gene TRBJ2-7, with D uncertain. The V and J ends lost 6 bases and 2 bases respectively, with 17 bases between them. Germline V gives CDR1 MNHEY, CDR2 SVGAGI. This CDR3 has 15 amino acids. CDR3 nucleotide sequence: TGTGCCAGCAGGCGCCGGGTCGAACCAACCTACGAGCAGTACTTC. This gives the protein CASRRRVEPTYEQYF.

The V call is TRBV7-2, the J call TRBJ2-1, with 10 nucleotides matching TRBD2. The CDR3 runs 14 residues. Losses at the gene ends were 5 bases for V and 8 bases for J; bases not matched to a gene: 6. CDR1 and CDR2 from the germline V gene are SGHTA and FQGNSA. This chain's CDR3 is CASSLGLARDEQFF. The CDR3 coding sequence is TGTGCCAGCAGCCTGGGACTAGCGAGAGATGAGCAGTTCTTC.

This clone was detected only once. The CDR3 sequence is CASSLGGYSGNTIYF. For the CDR3, the DNA is TGTGCCAGCAGTCTTGGGGGGTACTCTGGAAACACCATATATTTT. The V gene is TRBV7-2, the J gene TRBJ1-3; a possible D gene is TRBD1 (5 bases). Trimming shortened V by 6 bases and J by 0 bases, and 12 bases separated the two germline ends. The germline V gene encodes CDR1 SGHTA and CDR2 FQGNSA. CDR3 length: 15 amino acids. Complete variable domain (other parts from reference TRBV7-2 and TRBJ1-3): GAGVSQSPSNKVTEKGKDVELRCDPISGHTALYWYRQSLGQGLEFLIYFQGNSAPDKSGLPSDRFSAERTGGSVSTLTIQRTQQEDSAVYLCASSLGGYSGNTIYFGEGSWLTVV.

The chain carries TRBV6-5 and TRBJ1-5, with a possible D match to TRBD1 (6 bases). V shed 6 bases and J shed 3 bases, with 9 bases lying between them. CDR3 size: 13 residues. Germline values: CDR1 MNHEY, CDR2 SVGAGI. CDR3 bases: TGTGCCAGCAGATACAGGGTCAATCAGCCCCAGCATTTT. Its translation: CASRYRVNQPQHF.

The J gene is TRBJ1-4, the V gene TRBV9; D gene ambiguous. Germline values: CDR1 SGDLS, CDR2 YYNGEE. This CDR3 has 13 amino acids. Trimming stripped 4 bases from V and 10 bases from J, with 14 bases between. The CDR3 DNA sequence: TGTGCCAGCAGCCCGAGGGTCGTGGGAAAACTGTTTTTT. Translation gives CASSPRVVGKLFF.

This clone has only a few counts. The rearrangement links TRBV6-5 to TRBJ1-2; D gene unclear. V was shortened by 0 bases and J by 3 bases, with 5 bases between the two germline ends. This CDR3 region has 13 residues. Germline V CDR1 and CDR2: MNHEY, SVGAGI. The CDR3 protein is CASSYSSDYGYTF. The DNA for the CDR3 is TGTGCCAGCAGTTACTCCTCGGACTATGGCTACACCTTC.

The CDR3 DNA follows: TGTGCCACAGGACAGGGTATCTCTGGGGCCAACGTCCTGACTTTC. Amino acid sequence: CATGQGISGANVLTF. The V gene is TRBV10-3, the J gene TRBJ2-6; 8 bases agree with TRBD1. V gave up 10 bases and J gave up 0 bases; unmatched junction bases: 5. CDR1 and CDR2 (germline): ENHRY, SYGVKD. This CDR3 is 15 amino acids long.

The V gene is TRBV29-1, the J gene TRBJ1-3, with D unresolved. The germline V gene encodes CDR1 SQVTM and CDR2 ANQGSEA. The CDR3 runs 16 residues. V was pared by 4 bases and J by 0 bases, with 16 bases between. CDR3 bases: TGCAGCGTTGTCCTTGGCGATCCGCTCTCTGGAAACACCATATATTTT. It translates to CSVVLGDPLSGNTIYF.

The CDR3, as DNA: TGCGCCAGCAGTCAGAGGGACAGGGGCCCCTACGAGCAGTACTTC. Translation: CASSQRDRGPYEQYF. The gene calls are TRBV23-1 and TRBJ2-7; 10 bases map to TRBD1. TRBV23-1 is reported as an ORF; its role is uncertain. After removal of 3 bases from V and 2 bases from J, the junction contained 4 bases not matched to a gene. The CDR3 is 15 amino acids.

This clone has only one observation. The chain uses TRBV18 and TRBJ2-1; D might be TRBD1 (6 bases). V lost 5 bases to trimming and J lost 6 bases, with 11 bases between them. There are 13 residues in the CDR3. Germline V gene sequence: CDR1 KGHSH, CDR2 LQKENI. CDR3 bases: TGTGCCAGCTCATTACAGGGTATCAATGAGCAGTTCTTC. Its translation: CASSLQGINEQFF.

The genes are TRBV7-6 and TRBJ2-1; TRBD2 agrees at 9 bases. J lost 5 bases, V lost 1 base, and 9 bases had no gene match. CDR3 length: 17 amino acids. CDR1 is SGHVS and CDR2 is FNYEAQ in the germline V gene. DNA for the CDR3: TGTGCCAGCAGCTTAGAATTTGGACTAGCGACCAACAATGAGCAGTTCTTC. Its translation: CASSLEFGLATNNEQFF.

This clone was found a few times. The V call is TRBV7-2, the J call TRBJ1-5; 7 bases fit TRBD1. This CDR3 has 16 residues. J was trimmed by 0 bases and V by 4 bases; bases with no gene match: 6. Germline lookup yields CDR1 SGHTA and CDR2 FQGNSA. DNA of the CDR3: TGTGCCAGCAGCTGGGAAGGGGGCGATAGCAATCAGCCCCAGCATTTT. It codes for CASSWEGGDSNQPQHF.

The chain joins TRBV19 to TRBJ1-3, with a possible D match to TRBD1 (6 bases). V lost 6 bases, J lost 1 base, and 10 bases lay in between. The CDR3 loop spans 14 amino acids. Germline V lookup: CDR1 LNHDA, CDR2 SQIVND (reference sequence). The CDR3 region has the DNA TGTGCCAGTAGGACAGGCCCTTCTGGAAACACCATATATTTT. Translating gives CASRTGPSGNTIYF.

The chain recombines TRBV19 with TRBJ2-1; D unclear. Per germline, CDR1 LNHDA and CDR2 SQIVND (reference sequence). Trimming took 2 bases from V and 9 from J, leaving 11 bases between them. The CDR3 runs 13 residues. The CDR3 sequence: CASSIRVGVEQFF. DNA of the CDR3: TGTGCCAGTAGTATAAGGGTTGGGGTTGAGCAGTTCTTC. Full variable domain (missing parts from reference TRBV19 and TRBJ2-1): DGGITQSPKYLFRKEGQNVTLSCEQNLNHDAMYWYRQDPGQGLRLIYYSQIVNDFQKGDIAEGYSVSREKKESFPLTVTSAQKNPTAFYLCASSIRVGVEQFFGPGTRLTVL.